These 21 T cell receptor beta chains were all obtained from the same sample, sequenced in a study of CD8 T cells in ankylosing spondylitis. A single record per CDR3 protein comes from TCRdb applying MiXCR to the 5' RACE reads. The sample has 300,000 to 400,000 distinct CDR3 sequences, about 15% seen once. The sequencing sample was made of blood, either unsorted or a sorted T cell fraction (not recorded which). Receptors originate from a male donor with ankylosing spondylitis or in good health (not recorded which).

The chain has TRBV7-2 and TRBJ1-6; perhaps TRBD1 as D (5 bases). The CDR3 sequence is 14 residues long. Trimming took 6 bases from V and 6 from J, leaving 12 bases between them. CDR1 and CDR2 from the germline V gene are SGHTA and FQGNSA. The CDR3 nucleotides read TGTGCCAGCAGTCCAGGGTTGGGTAATTCACCCCTCCACTTT. Translation: CASSPGLGNSPLHF.

This clonotype was seen at least ten times. This chain joins TRBV12-3 or TRBV12-4 and TRBJ1-1; D possibly corresponds to TRBD1 (5 bases). This CDR3 is 13 amino acids long. V was clipped by 4 bases and J by 11 bases, with 17 bases between them. CDR3: CASSSSGTARAFF. CDR3 coding DNA: TGTGCCAGCAGTTCGTCCGGGACCGCAAGGGCTTTCTTT.

The chain is built from TRBV6-1 and TRBJ2-6, with TRBD1 matching 7 bases. The CDR3 is 17 residues long. V was pared by 5 bases and J by 0 bases, with 7 bases of the junction left unmatched. CDR1 and CDR2 (germline): MNHNS, SASEGT. CDR3 amino acids: CASSRFGTVSGANVLTF. The CDR3 bases are TGTGCCAGCAGTCGATTCGGGACAGTCTCTGGGGCCAACGTCCTGACTTTC.

This chain connects TRBV30 to TRBJ2-1; no clear D gene. In germline, CDR1 is GTSNPN, CDR2 SVGIG (reference sequence). The germline V and J ends were trimmed by 0 bases and 9 bases, with 6 bases remaining between them. The length of the CDR3 is 11 residues. CDR3 protein: CAWSVGPEQFF. The DNA of the CDR3 is TGTGCCTGGAGTGTCGGGCCTGAGCAGTTCTTC.

This clonotype occurred many times. The rearrangement joins TRBV4-1 to TRBJ2-7; D is uncertain. CDR3 size: 14 residues. Deletions cut 2 bases from V and 1 base from J, with 9 bases between. Germline V lookup: CDR1 MGHRA, CDR2 YSYEKL. CDR3 sequence reads: CASSQLGESYEQYF. In DNA form, the CDR3 reads TGCGCCAGCAGCCAACTAGGCGAATCCTACGAGCAGTACTTC.

CDR3 sequence: CASSRPDSSYNEQFF. The CDR3 nucleotides read TGTGCCAGCAGTCGCCCGGATAGCTCCTACAATGAGCAGTTCTTC. The chain recombines TRBV3-1 with TRBJ2-1; no reliable D call. V was shortened by 6 bases and J by 0 bases, with 12 bases between the two germline ends. Germline values: CDR1 LGHDT, CDR2 YNNKEL (reference sequence). The CDR3 covers 15 residues.

This clonotype was seen a few times. V is TRBV3-1 and J is TRBJ2-1; D call uncertain. The CDR3 has 15 amino acids. V was clipped by 6 bases and J by 3 bases, with 15 bases between them. The V gene's germline CDR1 is LGHDT and CDR2 YNNKEL (reference sequence). CDR3 in amino acids: CASRPDGTNYNEQFF. As DNA, the CDR3 is TGTGCCAGCAGACCGGACGGAACGAACTACAATGAGCAGTTCTTC.

This clonotype was detected only a few times. The CDR3 DNA sequence: TGTGCCAGCAGTGTCGGACAGGGGGCGCGAGAGCAGTACTTC. It encodes CASSVGQGAREQYF. The chain links TRBV12-3 or TRBV12-4 to TRBJ2-7; 11 positions match TRBD1. This CDR3 is 14 amino acids long. With 5 bases clipped from V and 7 bases from J, the junction kept 7 bases outside the gene matches.

This clonotype came up many times. The genes are TRBV25-1 and TRBJ2-2; 8 bases align to TRBD2. Germline lookup yields CDR1 MGHDK and CDR2 SYGVNS. The CDR3 covers 14 residues. Trimming at V came to 3 bases and at J to 6 bases, leaving 3 bases not matched to a gene. The DNA for the CDR3 is TGTGCCAGCAGTGAGGGCGGGGGGCCCGGGGAGCTGTTTTTT. This encodes CASSEGGGPGELFF.

This clonotype was found a few times. The chain joins TRBV5-1 to TRBJ1-2, with 10 bases fitting TRBD1. The CDR3 extends over 14 amino acids. V was pared by 3 bases and J by 5 bases, with 4 bases of the junction left unmatched. Germline V gene lookup returns CDR1 SGHRS and CDR2 YFSETQ. CDR3 in amino acids: CASSSRQGAYGYTF. In nucleotides, the CDR3 is TGCGCCAGCAGCTCCAGACAGGGGGCATATGGCTACACCTTC.

This clonotype was seen more than once but under ten times. The CDR3, as DNA: TGTGCCAGCTCACCACCCTCTAGCGGGAGCCCAGATACGCAGTATTTT. Translating gives CASSPPSSGSPDTQYF. The chain employs TRBV18 and TRBJ2-3; 10 nucleotides line up with TRBD2. From germline, CDR1 is KGHSH and CDR2 LQKENI. V gave up 0 bases and J gave up 4 bases; unmatched junction bases: 4. CDR3 size: 16 residues. Using reference TRBV18 and TRBJ2-3 for the parts outside the CDR3, the full variable domain is NAGVMQNPRHLVRRRGQEARLRCSPMKGHSHVYWYRQLPEEGLKFMVYLQKENIIDESGMPKERFSAEFPKEGPSILRIQQVVRGDSAAYFCASSPPSSGSPDTQYFGPGTRLTVL.

The chain is built from TRBV12-3 or TRBV12-4 and TRBJ1-2; D is unclear. Trimming cost V 4 bases and J 2 bases, with 8 bases left between them. The CDR3 is 13 amino acids. CDR3 sequence reads: CASSSGSNYGYTF. CDR3 nucleotides: TGTGCCAGCAGTTCCGGATCCAACTATGGCTACACCTTC.

A few counts support this clonotype. V and J are TRBV5-1 and TRBJ2-5; D may correspond to TRBD1 or TRBD2 (7 bases each). Germline loops: CDR1 SGHRS, CDR2 YFSETQ. CDR3 size: 15 residues. Trimming cost V 5 bases and J 2 bases, with 16 bases left between them. The CDR3 nucleotides are TGCGCCAGCAGGGGGGGGACAGTTGATCAAGAGACCCAGTACTTC. Translated, it gives CASRGGTVDQETQYF.

This CDR3 is CASSRPQYEQFF. The CDR3 nucleotides are TGTGCCAGCAGCCGCCCCCAGTATGAGCAGTTCTTC. The chain recombines TRBV6-8 with TRBJ2-1; D ambiguous. The CDR3 is made up of 12 amino acids. Trimming took off 6 bases at V and 8 bases at J, with 11 bases between the two ends. From germline, CDR1 is MNHGY and CDR2 SAAAGT.

This rearrangement joins TRBV20-1 to TRBJ2-7; 8 positions match TRBD2. This CDR3 contains 15 residues. With 6 bases clipped from V and 3 bases from J, the junction kept 13 bases outside the gene matches. From germline, CDR1 is DFQATT and CDR2 SNEGSKA (reference sequence). CDR3 amino acids: CSARGATPENYEQYF. The CDR3 DNA reads TGCAGTGCGCGGGGGGCCACCCCAGAAAACTACGAGCAGTACTTC.

The chain links TRBV5-1 to TRBJ2-2; D remains unclear. Germline V gene data show CDR1 as SGHRS and CDR2 as YFSETQ. The V end lost 4 bases, the J end lost 7 bases, and 17 bases lay between the germline ends. CDR3 length equals 15 residues. As DNA, the CDR3 is TGCGCCAGCAGCCCAGAGGCGAGGACGGGCGGGGAGCTGTTTTTT. Its translation: CASSPEARTGGELFF.

This clonotype was detected a few times. V is TRBV10-3 and J is TRBJ2-1, with TRBD2 identical over 11 bases. The germline gives CDR1 ENHRY, CDR2 SYGVKD. Losses at the gene ends were 6 bases for V and 4 bases for J; bases not matched to a gene: 11. The CDR3 spans 17 residues. Written as DNA, the CDR3 is TGTGCCATCAGACCCGGGACTAGCGGAGGGGAGTACAATGAGCAGTTCTTC. The encoded protein is CAIRPGTSGGEYNEQFF.

The J gene is TRBJ2-3, the V gene TRBV20-1; D unclear. Germline CDR1 is DFQATT and CDR2 is SNEGSKA (reference sequence). This CDR3 contains 13 residues. V was cut by 5 bases and J by 2 bases, with 11 bases left in between. Here the CDR3 reads CSAVTDPTDTQYF. Here the CDR3 DNA reads TGCAGTGCTGTCACCGACCCCACAGATACGCAGTATTTT.

CDR3 protein: CATSRTAGGSGELFF. CDR3 bases: TGTGCCACCAGCAGAACAGCCGGTGGGTCCGGGGAGCTGTTTTTT. The chain is built from TRBV15 and TRBJ2-2, with D unresolved. The germline V and J ends were trimmed by 2 bases and 6 bases, with 13 bases remaining between them. Germline V gene lookup returns CDR1 LNHNV and CDR2 YYDKDF (reference sequence). The CDR3 totals 15 residues.

This clonotype showed up just a few times. V is TRBV7-2 and J is TRBJ1-3, with 10 positions matching TRBD1. The V and J ends lost 5 bases and 4 bases, in that order; junction bases with no gene match: 5. This CDR3 has 15 residues. Per the germline V gene, CDR1 is SGHTA and CDR2 is FQGNSA. CDR3 amino acids: CASSPTGGPGNTIYF. The DNA of the CDR3 is TGTGCCAGCAGCCCGACAGGGGGCCCAGGAAACACCATATATTTT. Variable domain in full (rest from reference TRBV7-2 and TRBJ1-3): GAGVSQSPSNKVTEKGKDVELRCDPISGHTALYWYRQSLGQGLEFLIYFQGNSAPDKSGLPSDRFSAERTGGSVSTLTIQRTQQEDSAVYLCASSPTGGPGNTIYFGEGSWLTVV.

The CDR3 bases are TGTGCCAGCAGTTTACAAACAGTAAACACCGGGGAGCTGTTTTTT. Protein product: CASSLQTVNTGELFF. The chain joins TRBV12-3 or TRBV12-4 to TRBJ2-2; no firm D call. V was trimmed by 2 bases and J by 2 bases, leaving 9 bases between them. This CDR3 is built from 15 residues.